These T cell receptor beta chains were read from a single sample in a study of radiotherapy plus CTLA-4 blockade in lung cancer. Repertoires were generated with immunoSEQ multiplex PCR, while TCRdb's copy carries only in-frame clones and drops some. The data contain tens of thousands of clones, around 77% of them seen just once; the ten biggest clones take up 11%. This specimen was peripheral blood, taken from a patient treated with radiotherapy plus ipilimumab. The receptors here all came from a human donor with non-small cell lung cancer who had stable disease on radiotherapy plus ipilimumab. The CDR3 runs from the conserved cysteine through the conserved F or W. The D gene is left open where the match is weak. Where a row states a size, it is once, few, many or the class of an expanded clone; other rows omit it.

TRBV5-1	.	.	TRBJ2-1	CASSMPGVYNEQFF	TGCGCCAGCAGCATGCCAGGGGTCTACAATGAGCAGTTCTTC
TRBV6-5	.	TRBD1	TRBJ1-2	CASSYSGTGASYGYTF	TGTGCCAGCAGTTACTCTGGTACAGGGGCTTCCTATGGCTACACCTTC
TRBV4-3	few	.	TRBJ2-7	CASSQESEGTPAEQYF	TGCGCCAGCAGCCAAGAAAGCGAAGGGACACCAGCCGAGCAGTACTTC
TRBV5-4	.	TRBD2	TRBJ2-5	CASSLSGAGGTEYF	TGTGCCAGCAGCTTGTCCGGGGCGGGAGGGACAGAGTACTTC
TRBV4-3	many	.	TRBJ2-3	CASSHLATDTQYF	TGCGCCAGCAGCCATCTAGCGACAGATACGCAGTATTTT
TRBV18	.	TRBD1	TRBJ1-2	CASSPYAGGNGYTF	TGTGCCAGCTCACCATATGCAGGGGGCAATGGCTACACCTTC
TRBV7-3	once	TRBD1	TRBJ1-2	CASSPYRGAYGYTF	TGTGCCAGCAGTCCGTACAGGGGTGCTTATGGCTACACCTTC
TRBV14	few	.	TRBJ2-7	CASSQGSPFDSPNEQYF	TGTGCCAGCAGCCAGGGCTCTCCTTTCGACAGCCCCAACGAGCAGTACTTC
TRBV6-1	.	TRBD1	TRBJ1-2	CASSEQGANFRGYTF	TGTGCCAGCAGTGAACAGGGGGCGAATTTTCGTGGCTACACCTTC
TRBV19	.	TRBD1	TRBJ2-1	CASRGWTGKYNEQFF	TGTGCCAGTAGGGGCTGGACAGGGAAATACAATGAGCAGTTCTTC
TRBV5-8	once	TRBD2	TRBJ2-5	CASSLERSGGYQETQYF	TGTGCCAGCAGCTTGGAAAGGAGCGGGGGTTACCAAGAGACCCAGTACTTC
TRBV6-1	once	TRBD1	TRBJ1-2	CASSEGQGYPRYGYTF	TGTGCCAGCAGTGAAGGACAGGGCTATCCAAGATATGGCTACACCTTC
TRBV5-1	.	TRBD1	TRBJ2-7	CASRTGTGSYEQYF	TGCGCCAGCAGAACCGGGACAGGGAGTTACGAGCAGTACTTC
TRBV5-1	.	TRBD2	TRBJ2-3	CASSLTLTGGELTTDTQYF	TGCGCCAGCAGCTTGACTTTGACGGGGGGGGAACTAACGACAGATACGCAGTATTTT
TRBV5-1	.	.	TRBJ2-5	CASSSGQKKETQYF	TGCGCCAGCAGCTCAGGACAGAAAAAAGAGACCCAGTACTTC
TRBV7-8	few	.	TRBJ1-5	CASSLVSGQPQHF	TGTGCCAGCAGCTTAGTTTCGGGTCAGCCCCAGCATTTT
TRBV18	.	TRBD1	TRBJ2-1	CASSPGQAREEQFF	TGTGCCAGCTCACCGGGACAGGCACGTGAGGAGCAGTTCTTC
TRBV10-3	.	TRBD1	TRBJ2-7	CAISEHLPGTGTEQYF	TGTGCCATCAGTGAGCACCTTCCCGGGACAGGGACCGAGCAGTACTTC
TRBV29-1	.	.	TRBJ1-2	CSVQNPSTLRGNYGYTF	TGCAGCGTACAGAACCCCTCAACTTTAAGGGGTAACTATGGCTACACCTTC
TRBV2	.	.	TRBJ2-1	CASGGTQIYNEQFF	TGTGCCAGCGGGGGGACCCAGATCTACAATGAGCAGTTCTTC
TRBV4-1	.	.	TRBJ1-6	CASSQGFSGLNSPLHF	TGCGCCAGCAGCCAAGGGTTCTCGGGGTTGAATTCACCCCTCCACTTT
TRBV4-2	.	.	TRBJ1-2	CASSQEYTGMYGYTF	TGTGCCAGCAGCCAAGAGTACACAGGAATGTATGGCTACACCTTC
TRBV10-3	once	.	TRBJ2-6	CAISGGNAGANVLTF	TGTGCCATCAGTGGTGGCAACGCTGGGGCCAACGTCCTGACTTTC
TRBV6-1	.	.	TRBJ2-7	CASSEVRDFYEQYF	TGTGCCAGCAGTGAAGTCAGGGATTTTTACGAGCAGTACTTC
TRBV5-1	.	.	TRBJ1-1	CASSAQGTNTEAFF	TGCGCCAGCAGCGCACAGGGCACGAACACTGAAGCTTTCTTT
TRBV30	.	TRBD1	TRBJ2-7	CAWSSGQGRSYEQYF	TGTGCCTGGAGCTCAGGACAGGGTCGTAGTTACGAGCAGTACTTC
TRBV2	.	.	TRBJ2-5	CASSGGGAGETQYF	TGTGCCAGCAGTGGGGGCGGGGCCGGGGAGACCCAGTACTTC
TRBV11-1	.	.	TRBJ2-7	CASSWTDAEYAEQYF	TGTGCCAGCAGCTGGACAGACGCTGAATACGCCGAGCAGTACTTC
TRBV5-6	.	.	TRBJ2-7	CASSSRALSSYEQYF	TGTGCCAGCAGCTCCAGGGCCCTAAGCTCCTACGAGCAGTACTTC
TRBV10-3	.	.	TRBJ1-5	CAISSVSRDGQPQHF	TGTGCCATCAGTAGCGTTTCCAGGGATGGCCAGCCCCAGCATTTT
TRBV5-5	once	.	TRBJ1-2	CASSLAPDSLTYGYTF	TGTGCCAGCAGCTTGGCCCCCGACAGTTTAACCTATGGCTACACCTTC
TRBV29-1	.	TRBD2	TRBJ2-1	CSGARGVSYNEQFF	TGCAGCGGTGCCCGGGGGGTCTCCTACAATGAGCAGTTCTTC
TRBV5-1	once	.	TRBJ2-2	CASSLIPANTGELFF	TGCGCCAGCAGCTTAATCCCCGCGAACACCGGGGAGCTGTTTTTT
TRBV4-3	.	.	TRBJ2-7	CASSQQRGEQYF	TGCGCCAGCAGCCAACAACGAGGCGAGCAGTACTTC
TRBV10-2	.	.	TRBJ1-1	CASKGIDRPNPGSQNTEAFF	TGCGCCAGCAAGGGAATCGACAGGCCCAACCCCGGATCCCAGAACACTGAAGCTTTCTTT
TRBV15	.	.	TRBJ1-1	CATTRRGKVSKAFF	TGTGCCACCACCCGCAGAGGGAAAGTGTCGAAAGCTTTCTTT
TRBV30	.	TRBD1	TRBJ1-4	CAWSVRQGAVEKLFF	TGTGCCTGGAGTGTCCGACAGGGGGCGGTTGAAAAACTGTTTTTT
TRBV7-2	once	.	TRBJ1-2	CASSLARGLSWGYTF	TGTGCCAGCAGCTTAGCAAGGGGACTGAGTTGGGGCTACACCTTC
TRBV21-1	.	.	TRBJ2-2	CASRPGGGLFPGELFF	TGTGCCAGCAGGCCAGGGGGCGGTCTATTTCCCGGGGAGCTGTTTTTT
TRBV27	.	.	TRBJ2-7	CASSLSSGGYEQYF	TGTGCCAGCAGTTTATCGTCAGGAGGCTACGAGCAGTACTTC
TRBV10-3	.	.	TRBJ1-1	CATRPSTGTNTEAFF	TGTGCCACCCGGCCCTCTACAGGGACGAACACTGAAGCTTTCTTT
TRBV27	.	.	TRBJ2-1	CASSSPSSYNEQFF	TGTGCCAGCAGTTCACCGAGCTCCTACAATGAGCAGTTCTTC
TRBV7-6	.	TRBD1	TRBJ2-7	CASSLMGRGLNEQYF	TGTGCCAGCAGCTTAATGGGCAGGGGGCTAAACGAGCAGTACTTC
TRBV15	.	.	TRBJ1-3	CATGKPGLPGGNTIYF	TGTGCCACCGGCAAACCGGGTCTCCCGGGGGGAAACACCATATATTTT
TRBV6-5	.	TRBD2	TRBJ2-7	CASSLGLAAFSYEQYF	TGTGCCAGCAGTTTGGGACTAGCGGCGTTCTCCTACGAGCAGTACTTC
TRBV30	.	TRBD1	TRBJ2-7	CAWSGQGYEQYF	TGTGCCTGGAGTGGACAGGGCTACGAGCAGTACTTC
TRBV5-1	.	TRBD1	TRBJ1-2	CASSEDRGEYGYTF	TGCGCCAGCAGCGAGGACAGGGGCGAATATGGCTACACCTTC
TRBV5-1	.	TRBD1	TRBJ2-7	CASRQGAEQYF	TGCGCCAGCCGACAGGGCGCCGAGCAGTACTTC
TRBV5-1	.	.	TRBJ2-3	CASSFQQANTDTQYF	TGCGCCAGCAGCTTTCAACAGGCGAACACAGATACGCAGTATTTT
TRBV5-1	.	TRBD1	TRBJ2-5	CASSGTGLGGETQYF	TGCGCCAGCAGCGGGACAGGTCTTGGAGGGGAGACCCAGTACTTC